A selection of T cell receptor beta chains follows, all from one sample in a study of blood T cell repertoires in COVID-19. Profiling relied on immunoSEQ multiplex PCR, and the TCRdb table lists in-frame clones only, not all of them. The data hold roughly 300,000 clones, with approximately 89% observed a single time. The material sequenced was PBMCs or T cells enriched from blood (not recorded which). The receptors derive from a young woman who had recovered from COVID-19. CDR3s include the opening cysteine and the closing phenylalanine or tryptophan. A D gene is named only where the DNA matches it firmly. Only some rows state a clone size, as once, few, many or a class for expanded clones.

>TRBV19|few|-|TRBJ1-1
CASSIQPSLGAEAFF
TGTGCCAGTAGTATCCAGCCCAGCCTGGGCGCTGAAGCTTTCTTT
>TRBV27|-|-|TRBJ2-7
CASSPGRGSGEQYF
TGTGCCAGCAGTCCCGGCAGGGGAAGTGGGGAGCAGTACTTC
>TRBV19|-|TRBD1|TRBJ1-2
CASSRTGTGGNYGYTF
TGTGCCAGTAGCCGGACCGGGACAGGGGGCAACTATGGCTACACCTTC
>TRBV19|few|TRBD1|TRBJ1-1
CASSIGRQGSTNTEAFF
TGTGCCAGTAGTATTGGGCGACAGGGTTCGACGAACACTGAAGCTTTCTTT
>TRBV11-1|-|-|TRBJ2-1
CASSSGMVVYNEQFF
TGTGCCAGCAGTTCGGGTATGGTGGTCTACAATGAGCAGTTCTTC
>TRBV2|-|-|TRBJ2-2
CASSDGYTGELFF
TGTGCCAGCAGTGACGGGTACACCGGGGAGCTGTTTTTT
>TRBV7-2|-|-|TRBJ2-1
CASSLVGGAFSYNEQFF
TGTGCCAGCAGCTTAGTTGGCGGGGCATTCTCCTACAATGAGCAGTTCTTC
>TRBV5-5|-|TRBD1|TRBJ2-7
CASSQPGQYYEQYF
TGTGCCAGCAGCCAGCCGGGACAGTACTACGAGCAGTACTTC
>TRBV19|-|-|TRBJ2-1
CASNRGAPYNEQFF
TGTGCCAGTAATCGGGGGGCGCCCTACAATGAGCAGTTCTTC
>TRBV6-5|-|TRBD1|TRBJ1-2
CASSLYRQGHYGYTF
TGTGCCAGCAGCCTATATCGACAGGGACACTATGGCTACACCTTC
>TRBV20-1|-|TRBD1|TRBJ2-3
CSASFADRTDTQYF
TGCAGTGCTAGTTTTGCGGACAGGACAGATACGCAGTATTTT
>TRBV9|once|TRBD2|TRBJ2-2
CASSAGLAGGSANTGELFF
TGTGCCAGCAGCGCAGGACTAGCGGGGGGCTCGGCGAACACCGGGGAGCTGTTTTTT
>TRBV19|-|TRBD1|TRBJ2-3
CASQTGGTDTQYF
TGTGCCAGTCAGACAGGGGGCACAGATACGCAGTATTTT
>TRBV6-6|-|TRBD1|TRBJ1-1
CASSLGTGGDWTEAFF
TGTGCCAGCAGTCTGGGGACAGGGGGTGATTGGACTGAAGCTTTCTTT
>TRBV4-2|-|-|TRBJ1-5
CASSQDVPRSNQPQHF
TGTGCCAGCAGCCAAGATGTGCCCAGGTCAAATCAGCCCCAGCATTTT
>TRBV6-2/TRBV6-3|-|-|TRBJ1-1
CASSYNGEAFF
TGTGCCAGCAGTTACAACGGGGAAGCTTTCTTT
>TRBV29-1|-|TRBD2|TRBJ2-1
CSGGGTSGGRRSSYNEQFF
TGCAGCGGTGGAGGGACTAGCGGGGGCCGTCGCAGCTCCTACAATGAGCAGTTCTTC
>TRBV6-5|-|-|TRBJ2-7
CASKQTGFREQYF
TGTGCCAGCAAACAGACAGGATTTCGCGAGCAGTACTTC
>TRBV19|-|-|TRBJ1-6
CASSPQDEGGPLHF
TGTGCCAGTAGTCCCCAAGACGAGGGTGGGCCCCTCCACTTT
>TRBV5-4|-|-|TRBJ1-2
CASRTANYGYTF
TGTGCCAGCCGAACAGCTAACTATGGCTACACCTTC
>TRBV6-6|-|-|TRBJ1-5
CASSYSNREPQHF
TGTGCCAGCAGTTACTCGAATCGGGAACCCCAGCATTTT
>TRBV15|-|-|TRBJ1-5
CATSRSRVLSNQPQHF
TGTGCCACCAGCAGATCCCGGGTCTTGAGCAATCAGCCCCAGCATTTT
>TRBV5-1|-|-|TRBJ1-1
CASSIRGYDTEAFF
TGCGCCAGCAGCATTCGAGGGTACGACACTGAAGCTTTCTTT
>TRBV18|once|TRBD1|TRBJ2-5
CASSPTNRDRGFHETQYF
TGTGCCAGCTCACCAACGAACCGGGACAGGGGGTTCCACGAGACCCAGTACTTC
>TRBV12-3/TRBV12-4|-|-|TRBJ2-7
CASSSDTYEQYF
TGTGCCAGCAGTTCAGACACCTACGAGCAGTACTTC
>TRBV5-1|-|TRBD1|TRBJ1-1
CASSWAGGTEAFF
TGCGCCAGCAGCTGGGCAGGGGGCACTGAAGCTTTCTTT
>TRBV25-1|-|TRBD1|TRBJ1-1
CASSGQGATEAFF
TGTGCCAGCAGTGGGCAGGGGGCTACTGAAGCTTTCTTT
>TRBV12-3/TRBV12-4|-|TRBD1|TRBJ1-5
CASRGTGNQPQHF
TGTGCCAGCAGAGGGACAGGCAATCAGCCCCAGCATTTT
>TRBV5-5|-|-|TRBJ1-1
CASVGFSDKGAFF
TGTGCCAGCGTGGGGTTCTCGGACAAGGGAGCTTTCTTT
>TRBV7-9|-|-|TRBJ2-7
CASSFSSYEQYF
TGTGCCAGCAGCTTTAGCTCCTACGAGCAGTACTTC
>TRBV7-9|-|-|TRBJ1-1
CATSPTLNTEAFF
TGTGCCACATCCCCCACATTGAACACTGAAGCTTTCTTT
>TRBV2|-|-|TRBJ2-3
CASSGDKRADTQYF
TGTGCCAGCAGTGGGGACAAGAGGGCAGATACGCAGTATTTT
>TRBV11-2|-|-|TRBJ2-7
CASSADQILRGVGFREQYF
TGTGCCAGCAGCGCGGATCAAATACTGCGCGGGGTCGGGTTCCGCGAGCAGTACTTC
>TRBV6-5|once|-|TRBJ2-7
CASSYSGPGLYEQYF
TGTGCCAGCAGTTACTCGGGGCCAGGGTTATACGAGCAGTACTTC
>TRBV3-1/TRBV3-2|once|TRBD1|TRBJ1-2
CASSQPLGQGSDYGYTF
TGTGCCAGCAGCCAACCCTTGGGACAGGGGTCGGACTATGGCTACACCTTC
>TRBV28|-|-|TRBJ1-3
CASSTYRAGTGNTIYF
TGTGCCAGCAGTACGTACCGGGCAGGGACTGGAAACACCATATATTTT
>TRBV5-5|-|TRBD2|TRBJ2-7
CASSLPGLLREQYF
TGTGCCAGCAGCTTGCCGGGACTACTTAGAGAGCAGTACTTC
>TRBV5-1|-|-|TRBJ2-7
CASSIDSYEQYF
TGCGCCAGCAGCATCGACAGCTACGAGCAGTACTTC
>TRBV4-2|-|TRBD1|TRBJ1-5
CASTTEQGNNQPQHF
TGTGCCAGCACGACGGAACAGGGGAACAATCAGCCCCAGCATTTT
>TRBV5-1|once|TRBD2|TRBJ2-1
CASSSILAGGSHEQFF
TGCGCCAGCAGCTCCATACTAGCGGGGGGCTCCCATGAGCAGTTCTTC
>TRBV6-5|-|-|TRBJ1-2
CASSSIHRADYGYTF
TGTGCCAGCAGCAGCATACACAGGGCGGACTATGGCTACACCTTC
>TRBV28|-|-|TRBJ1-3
CASSLVGDLGSSGNTIYF
TGTGCCAGCAGTTTGGTCGGGGATTTGGGGAGCTCTGGAAACACCATATATTTT
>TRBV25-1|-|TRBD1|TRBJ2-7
CASSGLVQGRSYEQYF
TGTGCCAGCAGTGGACTTGTACAGGGGCGCAGCTACGAGCAGTACTTC
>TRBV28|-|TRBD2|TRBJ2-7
CASSFPREAYEQYF
TGTGCCAGCAGTTTCCCTCGGGAGGCCTACGAGCAGTACTTC
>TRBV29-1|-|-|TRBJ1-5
CSVEDQGGQPQHF
TGCAGCGTTGAAGATCAAGGCGGGCAGCCCCAGCATTTT
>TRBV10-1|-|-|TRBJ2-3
CASSELGADTQYF
TGCGCCAGCAGTGAGCTAGGAGCAGATACGCAGTATTTT
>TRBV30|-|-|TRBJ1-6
CAWRSRDNSPLHF
TGTGCCTGGAGGTCCAGGGATAACTCACCCCTCCACTTT
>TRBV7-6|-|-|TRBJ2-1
CASSFNPRSSYNEQFF
TGTGCCAGCAGCTTTAACCCTAGGAGCTCCTACAATGAGCAGTTCTTC
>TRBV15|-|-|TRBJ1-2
CATSRDRRVNYGYTF
TGTGCCACCAGCAGAGATCGTCGGGTTAACTATGGCTACACCTTC
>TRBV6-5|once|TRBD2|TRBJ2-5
CASRLAGGRETQYF
TGTGCCAGCCGACTAGCGGGGGGCCGGGAGACCCAGTACTTC
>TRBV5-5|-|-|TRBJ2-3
CASSQDGSTDTQYF
TGTGCCAGCAGCCAAGACGGGAGCACAGATACGCAGTATTTT
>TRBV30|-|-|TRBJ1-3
CAWQYGGTGNTIYF
TGTGCCTGGCAATACGGGGGGACTGGAAACACCATATATTTT
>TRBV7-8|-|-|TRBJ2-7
CASSSYRLSYEQYF
TGTGCCAGCAGTTCCTATCGTTTGTCCTACGAGCAGTACTTC
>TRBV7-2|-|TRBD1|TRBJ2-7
CASSLGNSGQNEQYF
TGTGCCAGCAGCTTAGGAAATTCGGGACAGAACGAGCAGTACTTC
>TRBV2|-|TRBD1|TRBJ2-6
CASNPGQGAVGANVLTF
TGTGCCAGCAACCCAGGACAGGGGGCGGTTGGGGCCAACGTCCTGACTTTC
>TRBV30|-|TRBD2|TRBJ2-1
CAWTRGLADEQFF
TGTGCCTGGACCCGGGGACTAGCGGATGAGCAGTTCTTC
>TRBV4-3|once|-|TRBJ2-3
CASSQDQGHTDTQYF
TGCGCCAGCAGCCAAGACCAGGGGCACACAGATACGCAGTATTTT